This is a list of T cell receptor beta chains from one sample in a study of T cells after yellow fever vaccination. TCRdb called the 5' RACE reads again in MiXCR, with one record for every CDR3 protein. The sample yields a few hundred thousand distinct CDR3 sequences, approximately 3.8% seen once. The sample was PBMCs, taken on the day of the yellow fever booster vaccination. These receptors came from a man younger than 30 who received the YFV17D yellow fever vaccine. CDR3s include the opening cysteine and the closing phenylalanine or tryptophan. Fields, in order: CDR3 protein, CDR3 DNA, V gene, CDR3 length, clone size, J gene, D gene. D genes are given only for firm matches. Only some rows state a clone size, as once, few, many or a class for expanded clones.

cdr3_aa: CASTYGGQGSNQPQHF
cdr3_nt: TGTGCCAGCACCTATGGAGGACAGGGAAGCAATCAGCCCCAGCATTTT
v_call: TRBV6-2/TRBV6-3
cdr3_length: 16
clone_size: many
j_call: TRBJ1-5
d_call: TRBD1

cdr3_aa: CASSQGTATQAFF
cdr3_nt: TGCGCCAGCAGCCAAGGGACAGCTACCCAAGCTTTCTTT
v_call: TRBV4-1
cdr3_length: 13
clone_size: many
j_call: TRBJ1-1
d_call: .

cdr3_aa: CASSPGLPGGYTF
cdr3_nt: TGTGCCAGCAGCCCAGGACTGCCTGGGGGCTACACCTTC
v_call: TRBV12-3/TRBV12-4
cdr3_length: 13
clone_size: few
j_call: TRBJ1-2
d_call: .

cdr3_aa: CASSLARRGVTEAFF
cdr3_nt: TGTGCCAGCAGTTTAGCGCGGCGGGGGGTGACTGAAGCTTTCTTT
v_call: TRBV12-3/TRBV12-4
cdr3_length: 15
clone_size: .
j_call: TRBJ1-1
d_call: .

cdr3_aa: CASSLVAPQTQGGYTF
cdr3_nt: TGTGCCAGCAGCTTAGTGGCGCCCCAGACACAGGGGGGCTACACCTTC
v_call: TRBV7-2
cdr3_length: 16
clone_size: many
j_call: TRBJ1-2
d_call: TRBD1

cdr3_aa: CASSLPAGQGLAKNIQYF
cdr3_nt: TGTGCCAGCAGCTTACCGGCGGGACAGGGTCTAGCCAAAAACATTCAGTACTTC
v_call: TRBV7-4
cdr3_length: 18
clone_size: .
j_call: TRBJ2-4
d_call: TRBD1

cdr3_aa: CASSWSTGNHEQYF
cdr3_nt: TGCGCCAGCAGCTGGTCGACAGGGAACCACGAGCAGTACTTC
v_call: TRBV5-1
cdr3_length: 14
clone_size: many
j_call: TRBJ2-7
d_call: TRBD1

cdr3_aa: CASSSRGRTGELFF
cdr3_nt: TGTGCCAGCAGCTCCCGGGGTAGGACCGGGGAGCTGTTTTTT
v_call: TRBV4-2
cdr3_length: 14
clone_size: .
j_call: TRBJ2-2
d_call: .

cdr3_aa: CASSLEKGYGYTF
cdr3_nt: TGCGCCAGCAGCTTGGAGAAAGGCTATGGCTACACCTTC
v_call: TRBV5-1
cdr3_length: 13
clone_size: many
j_call: TRBJ1-2
d_call: .

cdr3_aa: CASSMKGPGSYEQYF
cdr3_nt: TGTGCCAGTAGTATGAAGGGGCCGGGCTCCTACGAGCAGTACTTC
v_call: TRBV19
cdr3_length: 15
clone_size: .
j_call: TRBJ2-7
d_call: .

cdr3_aa: CASSFTLAGELFF
cdr3_nt: TGTGCCAGCAGTTTTACGTTAGCCGGGGAGCTGTTTTTT
v_call: TRBV6-2/TRBV6-3
cdr3_length: 13
clone_size: many
j_call: TRBJ2-2
d_call: .

cdr3_aa: CASSVDAPSGNTIYF
cdr3_nt: TGTGCCAGCAGCGTAGACGCTCCCTCTGGAAACACCATATATTTT
v_call: TRBV9
cdr3_length: 15
clone_size: few
j_call: TRBJ1-3
d_call: .

cdr3_aa: CASSLSGEAYNEQFF
cdr3_nt: TGCGCCAGCAGCTTGAGCGGGGAGGCCTACAATGAGCAGTTCTTC
v_call: TRBV5-1
cdr3_length: 15
clone_size: many
j_call: TRBJ2-1
d_call: TRBD2